The clone carrying this T cell receptor (beta chain) was found a few times. What it binds is not known. The record originates from a study of T cell repertoires in cytomegalovirus infection. The study, taken as a whole, reports: The study identified carriers of CMV plus the relevant HLA from cumulative public TCR beta family frequency.

Trimming removed 6 bases at V and 1 base at J, with 17 bases between. This CDR3 has 16 amino acids. Germline V gene data show CDR1 as ENHRY and CDR2 as SYGVKD. TCRdb re-analysed the reads in MiXCR, keeping a single row per CDR3 protein. The table lists approximately 990,000 distinct CDR3 sequences, 31% of them singletons. The gene calls are TRBV10-3 and TRBJ2-3, with a tentative D call TRBD1 (6 bases). This specimen consisted of cultured CD8+ T cells from PBMCs, obtained from culture after CMV antigen stimulation. The origin of this receptor is a human donor in good health (CMV status not recorded). Some clones in this sample may be carry-over from other donors' samples. Here the CDR3 reads CAIRRYQQGRTDTQYF. As DNA, the CDR3 is TGTGCCATCAGACGCTACCAACAGGGCCGCACAGATACGCAGTATTTT.